The 29 T cell receptor beta chains in this list originate from one sample, sequenced in a study of blood T cell repertoires in COVID-19. The protocol was immunoSEQ multiplex PCR, while the TCRdb copy is restricted to in-frame clones and leaves out a portion. The top ten hold approximately 9.3% of the sample, which has 300,000 to 350,000 clones, 87% seen once. The sample was peripheral blood. These receptors all come from a man aged 30 to 45 with COVID-19, enrolled during active disease.

J is TRBJ2-5 and V is TRBV6-5, with D perhaps matching TRBD1 (6 bases). The CDR3 has 15 residues. Germline CDR1 reads MNHEY; CDR2 reads SVGAGI. Trimming took off 10 bases at V and 2 bases at J, with 20 bases between the two ends. CDR3 bases: TGTGCCACCAGCCGAACTTGGACAGTTCAAGAGACCCAGTACTTC. Its protein product is CATSRTWTVQETQYF.

This clone was seen just once. The rearrangement uses TRBV20-1 and TRBJ2-2, with TRBD1 as a possible D gene (5 bases). Between the trimmed V and J ends, which lost 6 bases and 7 bases, there was a span of 9 bases. This CDR3 is built from 11 residues. Germline lookup yields CDR1 DFQATT and CDR2 SNEGSKA (reference sequence). The CDR3 DNA reads as TGCAGTGCCCGAAGGGGCGGGGAGCTGTTTTTT. It codes for CSARRGGELFF.

This rearrangement joins TRBV11-2 to TRBJ2-2, with TRBD2 matching over 9 bases. V shed 0 bases, J shed 8 bases, and the junction held 13 bases outside the gene matches. The CDR3 is 18 amino acids. Germline V gene sequence: CDR1 SGHAT, CDR2 FQNNGV. Here the CDR3 DNA reads TGTGCCAGCAGCTTAGATGCAAGCGGGAGGCACGGTACGGGGGAGCTGTTTTTT. Amino acids: CASSLDASGRHGTGELFF.

The V and J genes are TRBV7-9 and TRBJ2-2; D perhaps matches TRBD2 (5 bases). The CDR3 is 13 residues long. Trimming left V 11 bases short and J 3 bases short, with 13 bases between. Germline V gene lookup returns CDR1 SEHNR and CDR2 FQNEAQ (reference sequence). DNA of the CDR3: TGTGCCTGGAGACTAAAGGACACCGGGGAGCTGTTTTTT. It is translated as CAWRLKDTGELFF.

A remark on this clone: The sample holds other DNA sequences that translate to the same CDR3. This rearrangement joins TRBV28 to TRBJ1-5; 9 bases map to TRBD1. The ends lost 5 bases at V and 5 bases at J; junction bases unmatched: 4. CDR1 is MDHEN and CDR2 is SYDVKM in the germline V gene. The CDR3 sequence is 14 residues long. CDR3 sequence: CASSPGTGYQPQHF. CDR3 in DNA: TGTGCCAGCAGTCCCGGGACAGGGTATCAGCCCCAGCATTTT.

The chain links TRBV24-1 to TRBJ2-7, with 7 bases aligning to TRBD1. Looked up from germline, CDR1 is KGHDR and CDR2 is SFDVKD. This CDR3 is 14 amino acids long. With 3 bases clipped from V and 4 bases from J, the junction kept 5 bases outside the gene matches. This CDR3 is CATSDTKQGYEQYF. CDR3 sequence (DNA): TGTGCCACCAGTGATACTAAACAGGGGTACGAGCAGTACTTC.

This clone appeared a single time. V and J are TRBV27 and TRBJ2-1; a possible D gene is TRBD1 (6 bases). V lost 0 bases and J lost 6, with 15 bases in between. The length of the CDR3 is 16 residues. The V gene's germline CDR1 is MNHEY and CDR2 SMNVEV (reference sequence). CDR3 DNA sequence: TGTGCCAGCAGTTTATCCGCAGGGGCCTTTGGCAATGAGCAGTTCTTC. It encodes CASSLSAGAFGNEQFF.

V usage is TRBV2 and J usage is TRBJ2-7; 11 positions agree with TRBD1. Trimming cost V 6 bases and J 12 bases; bases outside gene matches: 7. This CDR3 has 12 amino acids. Germline values: CDR1 SNHLY, CDR2 FYNNEI. CDR3 region: CASRDRGQPLYF. CDR3 bases: TGTGCCAGCAGGGACAGGGGGCAGCCATTGTACTTC.

This clone has a handful of counts. The CDR3 nucleotides read TGTGCCAGCAGCTCACAAACGCTAGCGGGGGGAGTCACCGGGGAGCTGTTTTTT. Translating it yields CASSSQTLAGGVTGELFF. This chain uses TRBV7-2 with TRBJ2-2; 11 bases fit TRBD2. The CDR3 runs to 18 residues. J gave up 4 bases and V 4 bases, and 11 bases lay outside the gene matches. Per the germline V gene, CDR1 is SGHTA and CDR2 is FQGNSA.

This rearrangement joins TRBV4-3 to TRBJ1-1, with D possibly being TRBD1 (5 bases). Germline V gene sequence: CDR1 LGHNA, CDR2 YSLEER. The CDR3 runs to 14 residues. Trimming stripped 1 base from V and 4 bases from J, with 10 bases between. The CDR3 sequence is CASSQAAGGTEAFF. The CDR3 region has the DNA TGCGCCAGCAGCCAAGCCGCCGGGGGCACTGAAGCTTTCTTT.

This chain connects TRBV6-5 to TRBJ1-2, with 7 bases identical to TRBD1. The V gene's germline CDR1 is MNHEY and CDR2 SVGAGI. The V and J ends lost 4 bases and 8 bases, in that order; junction bases with no gene match: 7. The CDR3 loop spans 13 amino acids. The CDR3, as DNA: TGTGCCAGCAGTTCCCCGGACAGGCGAGGCTACACCTTC. This translates into CASSSPDRRGYTF.

CDR3 protein: CASSSLAGGLNEQFF. As DNA, the CDR3 is TGTGCCAGCAGTTCACTAGCGGGAGGCCTCAATGAGCAGTTCTTC. V is TRBV27 and J is TRBJ2-1; 12 nucleotides line up with TRBD2. This CDR3 is built from 15 residues. CDR1 MNHEY and CDR2 SMNVEV come from the germline V gene (reference sequence). J was trimmed by 6 bases and V by 4 bases; bases with no gene match: 4.

This chain joins TRBV28 and TRBJ1-5; the match to TRBD1 covers 7 bases. The germline CDR1 and CDR2 sequences are MDHEN and SYDVKM. CDR3 length: 14 residues. Trimming removed 6 bases from V and 3 bases from J; junction bases left unmatched: 5. The CDR3 bases are TGTGCCAGCAGCTCGGGACAGATCAATCAGCCCCAGCATTTT. Encoded protein: CASSSGQINQPQHF. Full variable domain (outside the CDR3, taken from reference TRBV28 and TRBJ1-5): DVKVTQSSRYLVKRTGEKVFLECVQDMDHENMFWYRQDPGLGLRLIYFSYDVKMKEKGDIPEGYSVSREKKERFSLILESASTNQTSMYLCASSSGQINQPQHFGDGTRLSIL.

The chain is built from TRBV28 and TRBJ1-4; the D gene is possibly TRBD1 (5 bases). Germline lookup yields CDR1 MDHEN and CDR2 SYDVKM. The CDR3 has 14 amino acids. Trimming took off 4 bases at V and 5 bases at J, with 11 bases between the two ends. The DNA of the CDR3 is TGTGCCAGCAGTTACAGGCTCTGGAATGAAAAACTGTTTTTT. Translation: CASSYRLWNEKLFF.

This chain uses TRBV4-3 with TRBJ2-3; the match to TRBD2 covers 9 bases. CDR3 length: 17 amino acids. Germline V gene data show CDR1 as LGHNA and CDR2 as YSLEER. The J segment lost 3 bases and the V segment lost 0 bases, leaving 7 bases of the junction unmatched. As DNA, the CDR3 is TGCGCCAGCAGCCAAGAAGTAGCGGGGGCGAGGACAGATACGCAGTATTTT. Protein product: CASSQEVAGARTDTQYF.

The chain employs TRBV4-2 and TRBJ1-2, with TRBD1 matching over 8 bases. This CDR3 spans 15 amino acids. V lost 4 bases and J lost 3; bases outside the gene matches: 7. Germline V gene lookup returns CDR1 LGHNA and CDR2 YNFKEQ. The CDR3 nucleotides read TGTGCCAGCAGCCGCCAGACAGGGGACCACTATGGCTACACCTTC. Translation gives CASSRQTGDHYGYTF.

J is TRBJ2-7 and V is TRBV11-2; D might be TRBD1 (6 bases). The V end lost 5 bases, the J end lost 0 bases, and 11 bases lay between the germline ends. CDR3 size: 14 residues. Germline loops: CDR1 SGHAT, CDR2 FQNNGV. CDR3 region: CASSRTASSYEQYF. The CDR3, as DNA: TGTGCCAGCAGCCGGACAGCGAGCTCCTACGAGCAGTACTTC.

This chain connects TRBV11-2 to TRBJ1-3; maybe TRBD1 (5 bases). Trimming removed 5 bases from V and 3 bases from J, with 11 bases in between. This CDR3 has 14 amino acids. Germline V CDR1 and CDR2: SGHAT, FQNNGV. The CDR3: CASSRGGGGNTIYF. The CDR3 coding sequence is TGTGCCAGCAGCCGGGGGGGAGGTGGAAACACCATATATTTT.

This clone was seen only once. The chain carries TRBV5-1 and TRBJ2-2; 9 nucleotides align to TRBD1. The trim removed 4 bases at V and 5 bases at J, leaving 6 bases unmatched. The CDR3 totals 15 residues. Germline CDR1 SGHRS, CDR2 YFSETQ. CDR3 sequence reads: CASSVRDRATGELFF. CDR3 nucleotides: TGCGCCAGCAGCGTCCGGGACAGGGCGACCGGGGAGCTGTTTTTT. The entire variable domain, with the rest obtained from reference TRBV5-1 and TRBJ2-2, is as follows: KAGVTQTPRYLIKTRGQQVTLSCSPISGHRSVSWYQQTPGQGLQFLFEYFSETQRNKGNFPGRFSGRQFSNSRSEMNVSTLELGDSALYLCASSVRDRATGELFFGEGSRLTVL.

V is TRBV6-6 and J is TRBJ1-4, with 8 bases that match TRBD1. Trimming at V came to 8 bases and at J to 11 bases, leaving 4 bases not matched to a gene. CDR3 length: 11 amino acids. Germline CDR1 reads MNHNY; CDR2 reads SVGAGI (reference sequence). The CDR3 DNA reads TGTGCCAGCGGGACAGGCATTAAACTGTTTTTT. This codes for CASGTGIKLFF.

CDR3 loop: CASSPGLYEQYF. The CDR3 bases are TGTGCCAGCTCCCCTGGACTCTACGAGCAGTACTTC. The chain carries TRBV18 and TRBJ2-7; possible D gene TRBD2, 5 bases. Germline V CDR1 and CDR2: KGHSH, LQKENI. This CDR3 region has 12 residues. V was clipped by 6 bases and J by 3 bases, with 9 bases between them.

V is TRBV18 and J is TRBJ1-1, with D unresolved. The CDR3 spans 13 residues. The germline CDR1 and CDR2 sequences are KGHSH and LQKENI. V gave up 4 bases and J gave up 2 bases, with 8 bases separating them. CDR3 coding DNA: TGTGCCAGCTCACAGCGGGAAAACACTGAAGCTTTCTTT. Protein sequence: CASSQRENTEAFF. The entire variable domain, with the rest obtained from reference TRBV18 and TRBJ1-1, is as follows: NAGVMQNPRHLVRRRGQEARLRCSPMKGHSHVYWYRQLPEEGLKFMVYLQKENIIDESGMPKERFSAEFPKEGPSILRIQQVVRGDSAAYFCASSQRENTEAFFGQGTRLTVV.

Here the CDR3 reads CASSLGGINYEQYF. DNA of the CDR3: TGTGCCAGCAGCTTGGGCGGGATCAACTACGAGCAGTACTTC. The genes are TRBV5-6 and TRBJ2-7, with a possible D match to TRBD2 (6 bases). The CDR3 contains 14 residues. Trimming cost V 0 bases and J 3 bases, with 10 bases left between them. The germline V gene encodes CDR1 SGHDT and CDR2 YYEEEE.

The J gene is TRBJ2-7, the V gene TRBV7-3; perhaps TRBD1 as D (6 bases). Germline assignment: CDR1 SGHTA and CDR2 FQGTGA. The CDR3 loop spans 16 amino acids. V lost 2 bases, J lost 2 bases, and 16 bases lay in between. The CDR3 nucleotides read TGTGCCAGCAGCTTATACCTCACAGGGAAAGCCTACGAGCAGTACTTC. Protein: CASSLYLTGKAYEQYF. The whole variable domain, filled in from reference TRBV7-3 and TRBJ2-7, reads GAGVSQTPSNKVTEKGKYVELRCDPISGHTALYWYRQSLGQGPEFLIYFQGTGAADDSGLPNDRFFAVRPEGSVSTLKIQRTERGDSAVYLCASSLYLTGKAYEQYFGPGTRLTVT.

This clone was recorded at least ten times. The chain employs TRBV6-4 and TRBJ2-1; 12 bases are a match to TRBD2. V lost 0 bases to trimming and J lost 4 bases; unmatched junction nucleotides: 1. CDR3 length: 16 amino acids. Germline V gene sequence: CDR1 MRHNA, CDR2 SNTAGT. The CDR3 coding sequence is TGTGCCAGCAGTGACTCGACTAGCGGGAGTTACAATGAGCAGTTCTTC. Translated: CASSDSTSGSYNEQFF.

This rearrangement joins TRBV19 to TRBJ2-7; 7 nucleotides agree with TRBD2. Germline V gene lookup returns CDR1 LNHDA and CDR2 SQIVND (reference sequence). The V and J ends lost 3 bases and 0 bases, in that order; junction bases with no gene match: 5. The CDR3 loop spans 15 amino acids. The CDR3 sequence is CASSISAGPSYEQYF. The CDR3 bases are TGTGCCAGTAGTATCTCAGCGGGACCCTCCTACGAGCAGTACTTC.

V gene TRBV6-2 or TRBV6-3 combines with J gene TRBJ2-1, with D unclear. Trimming pared 4 bases from V and 10 bases from J, leaving 8 bases between. Germline V lookup: CDR1 MNHEY, CDR2 SVGEGT. CDR3 length: 11 residues. For the CDR3, the DNA is TGTGCCAGCAGTTCGTACCGGGAGCAGTTCTTC. Translation: CASSSYREQFF.

The chain employs TRBV27 and TRBJ2-3; 7 nucleotides align to TRBD1. V lost 8 bases, J lost 2 bases, and 7 bases stayed unmatched. In germline, CDR1 is MNHEY, CDR2 SMNVEV (reference sequence). This CDR3 has 14 amino acids. The CDR3 DNA reads as TGTGCCAGCCTTTCCGGACAGGTCACAGATACGCAGTATTTT. This encodes CASLSGQVTDTQYF.

The chain combines TRBV19 with TRBJ1-6; 7 positions match TRBD1. V lost 4 bases, J lost 7 bases, and 10 bases stayed unmatched. Germline CDR1 LNHDA, CDR2 SQIVND (reference sequence). The CDR3 spans 16 residues. CDR3 nucleotide sequence: TGTGCCAGTAGTAGTCCTCCGGGACAGACAAATTCACCCCTCCACTTT. It is translated as CASSSPPGQTNSPLHF.